This T cell receptor beta chain was found in a study of T-cell memory formation after mild COVID-19 (dated by TCRdb to about 2021). A note on the overall study: TCR sequence clusters from the two donors were found to be largely donor specific. The cohort was made up of two young adult volunteers, one female and one male, who were previously healthy. T-cell clones expanding and contracting after mild COVID-19 in a couple of donors were tracked by longitudinal TCRalpha and TCRbeta repertoire sequencing.

Only a few counts were recorded for this clonotype. Its antigen has not been determined. Per-base qualities were not stored, and no clone one base away is much larger. PBMCs were isolated by Ficoll-Paque density gradient centrifugation. These reads were obtained on an Illumina NovaSeq 6000. TCRalpha and TCRbeta cDNA libraries were built by 5'RACE with constant-segment primers, adding sample barcodes and unique molecular identifiers. Trizol reagent was used to extract RNA from every sample. Library amplification was performed in two PCR steps, and a second sample barcode and Illumina TruSeq adapters were introduced in the second step. Sequencing of the libraries was done on an Illumina NovaSeq, producing 2 x 150 bp paired-end reads. The source study handled its data this way. Demultiplexing of reads and collapsing into UMI-guided consensus sequences were performed with migec v1.2.7. Using mixcr v2.1.11, UMI consensuses were aligned to TRA and TRB V and J templates and then assembled into clonotypes. Clonotypes were classified as expanded or contracted when called significant by both edgeR and NoisET, with noise models trained on biological replicates. edgeR calls used a false discovery rate-adjusted p below 0.01 and a log2 fold-change threshold of 1. As an exploratory analysis of dynamics, PCA with hierarchical clustering was applied to max-normalized trajectories of the 1000 most abundant clonotypes. Separately sequenced CD4+ and CD8+ repertoires were used to assign the CD4 or CD8 phenotype of responding clones. TCRdb's own reprocessing of the public reads used fastp at Q25 and MiXCR and kept productive beta chains. Entries are consolidated by CDR3 protein sequence, retaining the most common genes and DNA. The V and J calls reflect TCRdb's pipeline rather than the authors' work. The sample has under 300,000 distinct CDR3 sequences on record, approximately 16% of them singletons. The ten largest account for 3.5% to 4% of the sample.

Points the paper makes about the study in general: Clones contracting from day 15 to 85 had balanced CD4/CD8 phenotypes, while a second wave expanding from day 15 to 37 was biased towards CD4+. Only a couple of mild cases were covered by the study, and larger cohorts that include severe cases with pre-infection samples were considered necessary. Contracting CD4+ clones appeared mostly in the CM and EM memory subsets, whereas CD8+ clones were enriched in EMRA. Some responding clones were detected in pre-infection memory, suggesting pre-existing cross-reactive memory T cells joined the SARS-CoV-2 response. The second-wave clones that peaked on day 37 were not confirmed to be SARS-CoV-2 specific.

Reading the germline V gene gives CDR1 KGHSH and CDR2 LQKENI. Clipping removes 2 bases from V and 2 bases from J, with 2 as the unmatched junction base count. From the cysteine through the phenylalanine, the CDR3 covers 15 amino acids. Only the CDR3 part of the read is kept: 45 bases, read in frame from the first base. The TCR comes from a young man who had mild COVID-19 (a few samples of this study predate the infection). The sample titles of this study are shuffled in the database, so cell type and time point are left out; the donor was told from shared clones. The sequence joins TRBV18 to TRBJ2-2, with 7 middle bases fitting TRBD1. The specimen was PBMCs or a T cell subset sorted from them (not recorded which). The nucleotide sequence is TGTGCCAGCTCACCAGGGACAGAAAACACCGGGGAGCTGTTTTTT. It is translated as CASSPGTENTGELFF.